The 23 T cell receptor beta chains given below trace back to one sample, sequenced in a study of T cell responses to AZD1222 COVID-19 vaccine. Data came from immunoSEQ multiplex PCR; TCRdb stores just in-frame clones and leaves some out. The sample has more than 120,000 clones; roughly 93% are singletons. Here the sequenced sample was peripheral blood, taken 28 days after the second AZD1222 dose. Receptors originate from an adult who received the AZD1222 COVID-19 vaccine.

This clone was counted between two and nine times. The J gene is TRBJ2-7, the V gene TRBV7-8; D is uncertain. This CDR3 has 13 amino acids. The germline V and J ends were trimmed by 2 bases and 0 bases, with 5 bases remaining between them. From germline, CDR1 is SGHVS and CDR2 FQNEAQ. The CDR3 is CASSLNPSYEQYV. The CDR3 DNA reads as TGTGCCAGCAGCTTAAACCCCTCCTACGAGCAGTACGTC.

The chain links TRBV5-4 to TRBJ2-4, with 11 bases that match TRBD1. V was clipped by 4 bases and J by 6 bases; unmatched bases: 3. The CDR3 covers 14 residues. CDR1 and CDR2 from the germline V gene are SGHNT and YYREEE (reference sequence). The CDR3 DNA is TGTGCCAGCAGCCGGACAGGGGGCAGAAACATTCAGTACTTC. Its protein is CASSRTGGRNIQYF.

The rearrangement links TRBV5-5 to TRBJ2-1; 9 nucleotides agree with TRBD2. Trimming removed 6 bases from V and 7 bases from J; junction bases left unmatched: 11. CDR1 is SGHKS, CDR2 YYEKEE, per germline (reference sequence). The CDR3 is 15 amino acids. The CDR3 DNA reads TGTGCCAGCACCCTTGGTGGACTAGCGCCAAATGAGCAGTTCTTC. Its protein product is CASTLGGLAPNEQFF.

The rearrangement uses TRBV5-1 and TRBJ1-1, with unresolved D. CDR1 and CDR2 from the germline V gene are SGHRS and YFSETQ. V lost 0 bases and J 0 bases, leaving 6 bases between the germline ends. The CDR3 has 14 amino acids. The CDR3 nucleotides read TGCGCCAGCAGCTTGGGCGGAATGAACACTGAAGCTTTCTTT. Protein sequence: CASSLGGMNTEAFF.

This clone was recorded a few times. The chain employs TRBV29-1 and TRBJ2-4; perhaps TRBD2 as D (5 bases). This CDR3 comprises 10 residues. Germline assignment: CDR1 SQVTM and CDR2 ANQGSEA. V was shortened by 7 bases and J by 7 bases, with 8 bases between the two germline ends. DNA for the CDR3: TGCAGCGCGGGATGGAACATTCAGTACTTC. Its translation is CSAGWNIQYF.

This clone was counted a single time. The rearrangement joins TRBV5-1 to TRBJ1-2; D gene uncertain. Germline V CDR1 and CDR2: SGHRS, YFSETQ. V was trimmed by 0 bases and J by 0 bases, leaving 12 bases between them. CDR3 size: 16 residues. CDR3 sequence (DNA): TGCGCCAGCAGCTTGGGACGGAGACTTACTAACTATGGCTACACCTTC. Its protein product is CASSLGRRLTNYGYTF.

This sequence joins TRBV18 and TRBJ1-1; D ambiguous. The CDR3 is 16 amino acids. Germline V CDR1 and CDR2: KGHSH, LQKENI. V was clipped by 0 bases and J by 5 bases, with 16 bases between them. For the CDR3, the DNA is TGTGCCAGCTCACCACCGGTTGGGAGGGAAAGAACTGAAGCTTTCTTT. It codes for CASSPPVGRERTEAFF.

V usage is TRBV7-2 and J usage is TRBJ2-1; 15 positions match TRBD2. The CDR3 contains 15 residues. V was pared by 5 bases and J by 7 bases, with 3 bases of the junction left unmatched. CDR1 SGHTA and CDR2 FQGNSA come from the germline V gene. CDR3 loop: CASSGLAGGRNEQFF. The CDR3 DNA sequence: TGTGCCAGCAGCGGACTAGCGGGGGGGCGAAATGAGCAGTTCTTC.

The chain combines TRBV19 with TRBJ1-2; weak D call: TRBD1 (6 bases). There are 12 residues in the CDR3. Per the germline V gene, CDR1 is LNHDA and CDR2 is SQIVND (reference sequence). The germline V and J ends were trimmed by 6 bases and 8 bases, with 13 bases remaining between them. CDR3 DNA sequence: TGTGCCAGTAGACTGGGGGCTCACGGCTACACCTTC. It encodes CASRLGAHGYTF.

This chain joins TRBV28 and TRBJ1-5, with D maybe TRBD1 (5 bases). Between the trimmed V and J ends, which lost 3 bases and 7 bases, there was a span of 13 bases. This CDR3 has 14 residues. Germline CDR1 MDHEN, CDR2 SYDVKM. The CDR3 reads CASSLGRGGQPQHF. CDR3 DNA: TGTGCCAGCAGTTTGGGAAGGGGAGGGCAGCCCCAGCATTTT.

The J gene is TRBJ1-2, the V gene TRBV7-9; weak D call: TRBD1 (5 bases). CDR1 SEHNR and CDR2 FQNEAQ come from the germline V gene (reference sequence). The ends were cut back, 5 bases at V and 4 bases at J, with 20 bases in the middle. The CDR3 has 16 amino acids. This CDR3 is CASSPEYGRALYGYTF. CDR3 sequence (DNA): TGTGCCAGCAGCCCTGAATACGGCAGGGCCCTCTATGGCTACACCTTC. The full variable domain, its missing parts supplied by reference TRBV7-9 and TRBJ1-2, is DTGVSQNPRHKITKRGQNVTFRCDPISEHNRLYWYRQTLGQGPEFLTYFQNEAQLEKSRLLSDRFSAERPKGSFSTLEIQRTEQGDSAMYLCASSPEYGRALYGYTFGSGTRLTVV.

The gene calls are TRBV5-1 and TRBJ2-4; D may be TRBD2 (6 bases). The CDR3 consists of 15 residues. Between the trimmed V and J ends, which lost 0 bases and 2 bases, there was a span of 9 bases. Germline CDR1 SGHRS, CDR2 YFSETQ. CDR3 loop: CASSLAGGTKNIQYF. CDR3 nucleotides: TGCGCCAGCAGCTTGGCCGGCGGGACCAAAAACATTCAGTACTTC. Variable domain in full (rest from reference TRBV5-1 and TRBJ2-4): KAGVTQTPRYLIKTRGQQVTLSCSPISGHRSVSWYQQTPGQGLQFLFEYFSETQRNKGNFPGRFSGRQFSNSRSEMNVSTLELGDSALYLCASSLAGGTKNIQYFGAGTRLSVL.

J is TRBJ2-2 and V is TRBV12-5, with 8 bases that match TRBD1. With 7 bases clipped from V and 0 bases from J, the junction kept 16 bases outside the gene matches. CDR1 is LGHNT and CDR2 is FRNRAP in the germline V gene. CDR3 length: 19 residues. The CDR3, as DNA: TGTGCTAGTGTCCAGGGGGCCGAGTGGCTAGCAGCGAACACCGGGGAGCTGTTTTTT. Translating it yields CASVQGAEWLAANTGELFF.

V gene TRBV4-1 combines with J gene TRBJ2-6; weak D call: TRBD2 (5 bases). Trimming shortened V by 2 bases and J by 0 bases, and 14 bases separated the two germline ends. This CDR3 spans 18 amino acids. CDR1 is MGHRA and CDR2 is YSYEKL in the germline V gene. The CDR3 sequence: CASSQSRVVISGANVLTF. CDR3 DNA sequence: TGCGCCAGCAGCCAATCGAGGGTGGTGATCTCTGGGGCCAACGTCCTGACTTTC.

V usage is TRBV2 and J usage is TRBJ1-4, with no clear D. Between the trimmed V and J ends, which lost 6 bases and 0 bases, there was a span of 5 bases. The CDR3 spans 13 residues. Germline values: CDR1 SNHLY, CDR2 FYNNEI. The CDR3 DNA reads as TGTGCCAGCAGAGGGTCAACTAATGAAAAACTGTTTTTT. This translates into CASRGSTNEKLFF. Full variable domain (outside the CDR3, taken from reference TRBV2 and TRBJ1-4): EPEVTQTPSHQVTQMGQEVILRCVPISNHLYFYWYRQILGQKVEFLVSFYNNEISEKSEIFDDQFSVERPDGSNFTLKIRSTKLEDSAMYFCASRGSTNEKLFFGSGTQLSVL.

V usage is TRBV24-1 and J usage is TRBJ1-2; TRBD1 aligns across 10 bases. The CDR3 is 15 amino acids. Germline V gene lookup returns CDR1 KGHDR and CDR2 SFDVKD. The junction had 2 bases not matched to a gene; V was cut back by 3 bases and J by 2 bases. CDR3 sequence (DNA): TGTGCCACCAGTGATGGGACAGGGGAGAACTATGGCTACACCTTC. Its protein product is CATSDGTGENYGYTF.

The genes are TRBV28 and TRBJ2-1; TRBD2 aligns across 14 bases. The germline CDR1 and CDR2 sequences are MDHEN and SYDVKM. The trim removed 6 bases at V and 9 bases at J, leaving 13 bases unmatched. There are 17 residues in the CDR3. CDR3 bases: TGTGCCAGCAGCCCTACCGGACTAGCGGGGGGAGAGGGTGAGCAGTTCTTC. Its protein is CASSPTGLAGGEGEQFF.

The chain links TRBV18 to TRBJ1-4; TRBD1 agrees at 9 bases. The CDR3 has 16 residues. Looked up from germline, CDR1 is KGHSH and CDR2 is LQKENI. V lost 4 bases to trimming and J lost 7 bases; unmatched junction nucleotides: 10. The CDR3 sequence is CASSHPNRGRTEKLFF. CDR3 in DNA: TGTGCCAGCTCACATCCTAACAGGGGGCGCACTGAAAAACTGTTTTTT.

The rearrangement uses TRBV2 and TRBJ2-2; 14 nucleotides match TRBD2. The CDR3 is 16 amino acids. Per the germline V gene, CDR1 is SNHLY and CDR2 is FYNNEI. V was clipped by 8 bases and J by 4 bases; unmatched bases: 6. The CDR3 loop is CASATSGGAVTGELFF. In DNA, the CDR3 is TGTGCCAGCGCGACTAGCGGGGGGGCTGTCACCGGGGAGCTGTTTTTT.

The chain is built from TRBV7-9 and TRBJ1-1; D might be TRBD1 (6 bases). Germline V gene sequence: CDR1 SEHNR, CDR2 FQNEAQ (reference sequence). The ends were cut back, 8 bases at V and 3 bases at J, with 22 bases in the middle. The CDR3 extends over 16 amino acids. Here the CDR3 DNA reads TGTGCCAGCCGATCCAGGGGAAGGAGCCCGGACACTGAAGCTTTCTTT. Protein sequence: CASRSRGRSPDTEAFF.

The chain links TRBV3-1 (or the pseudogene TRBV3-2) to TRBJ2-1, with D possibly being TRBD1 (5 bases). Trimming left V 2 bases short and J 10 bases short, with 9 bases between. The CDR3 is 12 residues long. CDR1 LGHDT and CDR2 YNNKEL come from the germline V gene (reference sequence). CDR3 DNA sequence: TGTGCCAGCAGCCAACCAGGGAAAGAGCAGTTCTTC. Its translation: CASSQPGKEQFF.

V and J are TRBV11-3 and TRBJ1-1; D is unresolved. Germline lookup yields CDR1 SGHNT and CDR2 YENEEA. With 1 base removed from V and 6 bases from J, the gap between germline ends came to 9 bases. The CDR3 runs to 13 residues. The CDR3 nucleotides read TGTGCCAGCAGCTTAGGGTCTGGGGCTGAAGCTTTCTTT. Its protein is CASSLGSGAEAFF.

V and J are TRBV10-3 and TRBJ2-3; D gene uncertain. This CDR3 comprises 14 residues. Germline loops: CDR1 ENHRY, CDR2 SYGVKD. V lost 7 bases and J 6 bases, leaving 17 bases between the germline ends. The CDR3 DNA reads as TGTGCCATCACCGGGTTCCCGGGTGGGGATACGCAGTATTTT. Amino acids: CAITGFPGGDTQYF.